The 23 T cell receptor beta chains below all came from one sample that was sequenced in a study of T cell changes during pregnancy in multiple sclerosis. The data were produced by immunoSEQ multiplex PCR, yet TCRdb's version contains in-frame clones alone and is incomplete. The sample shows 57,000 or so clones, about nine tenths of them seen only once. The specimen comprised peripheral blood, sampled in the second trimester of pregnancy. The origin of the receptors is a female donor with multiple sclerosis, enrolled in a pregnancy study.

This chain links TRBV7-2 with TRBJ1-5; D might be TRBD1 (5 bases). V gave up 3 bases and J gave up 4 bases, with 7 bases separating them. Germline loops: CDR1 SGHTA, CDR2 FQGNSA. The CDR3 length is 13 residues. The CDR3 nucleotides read TGTGCCAGCAGCTTCGGGGGAAATCAGCCCCAGCATTTT. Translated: CASSFGGNQPQHF.

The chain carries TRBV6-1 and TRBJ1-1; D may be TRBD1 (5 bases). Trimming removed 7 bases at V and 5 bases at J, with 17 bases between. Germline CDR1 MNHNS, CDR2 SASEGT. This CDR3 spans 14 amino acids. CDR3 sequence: CASNRGWDRTEAFF. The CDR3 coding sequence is TGTGCCAGCAATAGGGGATGGGATAGGACTGAAGCTTTCTTT.

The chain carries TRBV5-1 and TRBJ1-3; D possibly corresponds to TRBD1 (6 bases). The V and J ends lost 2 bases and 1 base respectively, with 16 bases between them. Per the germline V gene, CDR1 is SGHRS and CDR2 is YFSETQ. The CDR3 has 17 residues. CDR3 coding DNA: TGCGCCAGCAGCTTCCAAACTCCGACAGGATCTGGAAACACCATATATTTT. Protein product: CASSFQTPTGSGNTIYF.

CDR3 amino acids: CASSLGHGQETQYF. The CDR3 nucleotides are TGCGCCAGCAGCCTGGGACATGGGCAAGAGACCCAGTACTTC. This chain links TRBV5-1 with TRBJ2-5; tentative D call: TRBD1 (6 bases). Trimming cost V 4 bases and J 2 bases, with 12 bases left between them. CDR1 SGHRS and CDR2 YFSETQ come from the germline V gene. The CDR3 is 14 amino acids.

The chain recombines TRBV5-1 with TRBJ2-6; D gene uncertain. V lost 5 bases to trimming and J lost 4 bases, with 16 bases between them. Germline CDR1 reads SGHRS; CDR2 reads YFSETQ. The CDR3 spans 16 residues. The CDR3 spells CASRATTSLGANVLTF. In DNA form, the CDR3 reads TGCGCCAGCAGAGCGACGACGTCCCTCGGGGCCAACGTCCTGACTTTC.

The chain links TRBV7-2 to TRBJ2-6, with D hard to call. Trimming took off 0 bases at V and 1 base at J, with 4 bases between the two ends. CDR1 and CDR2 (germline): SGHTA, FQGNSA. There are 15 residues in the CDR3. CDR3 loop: CASSLAVSGANVLTF. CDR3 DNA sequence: TGTGCCAGCAGCTTAGCTGTATCTGGGGCCAACGTCCTGACTTTC.

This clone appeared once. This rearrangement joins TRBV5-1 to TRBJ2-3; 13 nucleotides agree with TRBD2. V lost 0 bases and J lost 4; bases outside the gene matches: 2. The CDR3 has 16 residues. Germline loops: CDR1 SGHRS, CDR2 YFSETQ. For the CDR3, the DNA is TGCGCCAGCAGCTTGGGCGGACTAGCGGGGGCAGATACGCAGTATTTT. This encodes CASSLGGLAGADTQYF. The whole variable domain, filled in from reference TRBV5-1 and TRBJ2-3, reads KAGVTQTPRYLIKTRGQQVTLSCSPISGHRSVSWYQQTPGQGLQFLFEYFSETQRNKGNFPGRFSGRQFSNSRSEMNVSTLELGDSALYLCASSLGGLAGADTQYFGPGTRLTVL.

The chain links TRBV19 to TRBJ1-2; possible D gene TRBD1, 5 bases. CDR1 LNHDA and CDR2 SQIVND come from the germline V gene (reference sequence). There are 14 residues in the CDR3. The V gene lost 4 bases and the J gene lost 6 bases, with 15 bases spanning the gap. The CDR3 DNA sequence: TGTGCCAGTAGTAAGGTCGGAGGGGAAGATGGCTACACCTTC. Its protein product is CASSKVGGEDGYTF.

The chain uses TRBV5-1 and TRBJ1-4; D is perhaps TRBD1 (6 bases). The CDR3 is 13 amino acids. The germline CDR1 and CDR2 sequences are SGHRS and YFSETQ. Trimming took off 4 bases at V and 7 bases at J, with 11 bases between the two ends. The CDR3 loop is CASSLRGFEKLFF. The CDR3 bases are TGCGCCAGCAGCCTCAGGGGATTTGAAAAACTGTTTTTT.

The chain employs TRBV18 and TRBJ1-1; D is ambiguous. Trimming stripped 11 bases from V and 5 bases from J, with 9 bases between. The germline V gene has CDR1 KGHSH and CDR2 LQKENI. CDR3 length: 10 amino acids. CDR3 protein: CASWRTEAFF. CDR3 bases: TGTGCCTCGTGGAGGACTGAAGCTTTCTTT.

The CDR3 region has the DNA TGCGCCAGCTTTGGACAGGGGGCCGGCGGGGAGCTGTTTTTT. Translated, it gives CASFGQGAGGELFF. The rearrangement links TRBV5-1 to TRBJ2-2, with 11 bases lining up with TRBD1. The junction had 6 bases not matched to a gene; V was cut back by 7 bases and J by 7 bases. Germline loops: CDR1 SGHRS, CDR2 YFSETQ. CDR3 length: 14 amino acids.

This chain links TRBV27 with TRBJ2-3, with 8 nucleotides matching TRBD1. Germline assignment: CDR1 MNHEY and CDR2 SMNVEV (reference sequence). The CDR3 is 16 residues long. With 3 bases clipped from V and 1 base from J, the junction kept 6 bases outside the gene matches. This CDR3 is CASSLEDRDGTDTQYF. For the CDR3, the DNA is TGTGCCAGCAGTTTGGAGGACAGGGATGGCACAGATACGCAGTATTTT.

DNA for the CDR3: TGTGCCAGCAGCCCGGGACAAAGGGGCAAAGATACGCAGTATTTT. Residues: CASSPGQRGKDTQYF. This chain connects TRBV5-4 to TRBJ2-3; possibly TRBD1 for D (6 bases). The germline gives CDR1 SGHNT, CDR2 YYREEE (reference sequence). Trimming removed 4 bases from V and 5 bases from J, with 17 bases in between. This CDR3 is 15 amino acids long.

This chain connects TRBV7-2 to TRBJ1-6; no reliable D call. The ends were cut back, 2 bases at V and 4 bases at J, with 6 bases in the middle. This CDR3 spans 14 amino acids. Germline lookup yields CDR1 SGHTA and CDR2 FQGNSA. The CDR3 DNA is TGTGCCAGCAGCTTAATCCAGTATAATTCACCCCTCCACTTT. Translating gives CASSLIQYNSPLHF.

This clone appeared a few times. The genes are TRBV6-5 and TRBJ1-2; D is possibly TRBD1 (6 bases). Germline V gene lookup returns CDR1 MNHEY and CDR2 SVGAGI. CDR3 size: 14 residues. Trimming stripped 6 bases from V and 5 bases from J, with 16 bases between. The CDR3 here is CASRRDRLRYGYTF. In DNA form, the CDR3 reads TGTGCCAGCAGACGAGACAGGCTCCGATATGGCTACACCTTC.

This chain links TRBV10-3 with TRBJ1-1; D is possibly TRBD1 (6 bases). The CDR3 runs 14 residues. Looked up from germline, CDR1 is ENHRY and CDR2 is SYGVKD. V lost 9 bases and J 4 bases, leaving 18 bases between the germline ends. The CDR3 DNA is TGTGCCATAAAAATACAGGGCGCGGGCACTGAAGCTTTCTTT. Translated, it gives CAIKIQGAGTEAFF.

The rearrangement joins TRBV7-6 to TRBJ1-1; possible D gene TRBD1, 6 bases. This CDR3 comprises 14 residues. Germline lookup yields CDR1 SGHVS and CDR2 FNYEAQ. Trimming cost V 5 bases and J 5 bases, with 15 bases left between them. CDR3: CASSPQGRKTEAFF. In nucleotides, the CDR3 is TGTGCCAGCAGCCCTCAGGGGCGCAAAACTGAAGCTTTCTTT.

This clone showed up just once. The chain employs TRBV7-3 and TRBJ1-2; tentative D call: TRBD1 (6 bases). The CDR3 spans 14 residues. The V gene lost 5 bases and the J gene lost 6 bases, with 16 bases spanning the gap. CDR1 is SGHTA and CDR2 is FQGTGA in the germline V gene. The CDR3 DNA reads TGTGCCAGCAGCCCCAACGGGGACATGGATGGCTACACCTTC. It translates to CASSPNGDMDGYTF. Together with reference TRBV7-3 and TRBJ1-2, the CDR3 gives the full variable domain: GAGVSQTPSNKVTEKGKYVELRCDPISGHTALYWYRQSLGQGPEFLIYFQGTGAADDSGLPNDRFFAVRPEGSVSTLKIQRTERGDSAVYLCASSPNGDMDGYTFGSGTRLTVV.

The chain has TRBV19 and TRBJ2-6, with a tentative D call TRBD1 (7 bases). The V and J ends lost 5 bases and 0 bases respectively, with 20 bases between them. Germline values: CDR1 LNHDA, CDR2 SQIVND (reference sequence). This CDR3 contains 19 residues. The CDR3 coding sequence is TGTGCCAGTAGTCTGTATGGAGGGACAGTAATCTCTGGGGCCAACGTCCTGACTTTC. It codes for CASSLYGGTVISGANVLTF.

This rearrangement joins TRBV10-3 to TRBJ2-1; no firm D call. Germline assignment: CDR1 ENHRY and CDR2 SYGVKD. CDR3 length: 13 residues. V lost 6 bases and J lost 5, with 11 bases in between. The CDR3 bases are TGTGCCATCAGATGGTCGCAGAACAATGAGCAGTTCTTC. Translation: CAIRWSQNNEQFF.

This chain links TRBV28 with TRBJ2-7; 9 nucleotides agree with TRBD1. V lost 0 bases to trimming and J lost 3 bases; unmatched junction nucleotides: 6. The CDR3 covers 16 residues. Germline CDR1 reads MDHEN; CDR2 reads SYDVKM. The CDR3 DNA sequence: TGTGCCAGCAGTTTATGGGGGCTGGACAGGGGCTACGAGCAGTACTTC. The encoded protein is CASSLWGLDRGYEQYF.

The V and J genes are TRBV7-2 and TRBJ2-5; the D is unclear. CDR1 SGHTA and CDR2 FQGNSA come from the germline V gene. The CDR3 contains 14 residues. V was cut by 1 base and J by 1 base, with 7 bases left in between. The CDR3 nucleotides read TGTGCCAGCAGCTTAGTTAGAGCCCAAGAGACCCAGTACTTC. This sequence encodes CASSLVRAQETQYF.

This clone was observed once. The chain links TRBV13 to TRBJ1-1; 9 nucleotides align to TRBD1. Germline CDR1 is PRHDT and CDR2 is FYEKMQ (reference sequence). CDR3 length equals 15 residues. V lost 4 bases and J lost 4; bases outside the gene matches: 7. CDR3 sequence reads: CASSWGTGMSTEAFF. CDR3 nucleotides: TGTGCCAGCAGCTGGGGGACAGGGATGAGCACTGAAGCTTTCTTT.